Shown below are 13 T cell receptor beta chains from a single sample sequenced in a study of T cells in severe cutaneous drug reactions. Carbamazepine had induced Stevens-Johnson syndrome or toxic epidermal necrolysis in the sequenced donors. Bulk and single-cell libraries used iRepertoire multiplex PCR with TCR subtype-specific primers. Using the multiplex PCR reads, TCRdb records one entry per CDR3 protein without DNA. The table for this sample gives more than 1,500 distinct CDR3 sequences. The specimen sequenced was PBMCs. These receptors were taken from a human donor with Stevens-Johnson syndrome, a severe cutaneous drug reaction.

By frequency, this clonotype registers large. This chain links TRBV4-1 with TRBJ2-5; TCRdb proposes TRBD2, but this gene call is untestable without DNA. Germline V gene sequence: CDR1 MGHRA, CDR2 YSYEKL. The CDR3 is made up of 13 amino acids. The chain's CDR3 is CASSPLAGETQYF.

Measured by frequency, this clonotype is large. The CDR3 protein is CASSPKTGLEEQFF. The rearrangement joins TRBV28 to TRBJ2-1; TCRdb gives TRBD1 as the D gene, but with no DNA this cannot be confirmed. CDR1 is MDHEN, CDR2 SYDVKM, per germline. This CDR3 region has 14 residues.

Considering frequency, this clonotype is medium-sized. The chain recombines TRBV6-4 with TRBJ2-2; with no DNA, the TCRdb D assignment of TRBD1 cannot be verified. CDR3 length: 15 residues. Looked up from germline, CDR1 is MRHNA and CDR2 is SNTAGT. Here the CDR3 reads CASSEGQENTGELFF.

This clonotype counts as medium-sized (0.01 to 0.1%) by frequency. The V and J genes are TRBV11-2 and TRBJ2-7; TCRdb outputs TRBD1, but without DNA this stays unchecked. CDR3 size: 14 residues. Germline V gene data show CDR1 as SGHAT and CDR2 as FQNNGV. CDR3 loop: CASSYGTGFYEQYF.

Judged by frequency, this clonotype is large. The chain carries TRBV27 and TRBJ2-1; the TRBD2 assignment by TCRdb is unverifiable without DNA. Germline V lookup: CDR1 MNHEY, CDR2 SMNVEV (reference sequence). This CDR3 contains 15 residues. This chain's CDR3 is CASSVAGEPFNEQFF.

This clonotype is called medium-sized (0.01 to 0.1%) based on its frequency. The CDR3 sequence is CASGTDRGQYEQYF. This rearrangement joins TRBV6-1 to TRBJ2-7; with no DNA, the TCRdb D assignment of TRBD1 cannot be verified. Germline V gene lookup returns CDR1 MNHNS and CDR2 SASEGT. This CDR3 has 14 residues.

According to its frequency, this clonotype is medium-sized. The chain is built from TRBV12-3 or TRBV12-4 and TRBJ2-1; absent DNA, TCRdb's TRBD2 call cannot be checked. CDR3 length equals 15 residues. The CDR3 protein is CASSRLAGEYNEQFF.

This clonotype counts as medium-sized (0.01 to 0.1%) by frequency. The rearrangement uses TRBV24-1 and TRBJ2-6; TCRdb's D gene call, TRBD1, goes unchecked for lack of DNA. In germline, CDR1 is KGHDR, CDR2 SFDVKD. The CDR3 covers 17 residues. The CDR3 here is CATGGRTDSSGANVLTF.

By frequency, this clonotype is medium-sized. The chain combines TRBV12-3 or TRBV12-4 with TRBJ1-1. CDR3 length: 11 amino acids. This chain's CDR3 is CASSSATEAFF.

J is TRBJ2-1 and V is TRBV30; TCRdb gives TRBD1 as the D gene, but with no DNA this cannot be confirmed. The CDR3 sequence is 14 residues long. In germline, CDR1 is GTSNPN, CDR2 SVGIG (reference sequence). Here the CDR3 reads CAWSAGQGAGEQFF.

The rearrangement links TRBV20-1 to TRBJ2-1; as DNA is missing, the TRBD1 call by TCRdb cannot be tested. The CDR3 spans 15 residues. CDR1 and CDR2 from the germline V gene are DFQATT and SNEGSKA (reference sequence). CDR3 protein: CSAHPYQDSNNEQFF.

The chain is built from TRBV6-5 and TRBJ2-1; the TCRdb call, TRBD2, lacks DNA for checking. Germline CDR1 MNHEY, CDR2 SVGAGI. The CDR3 runs 23 residues. This CDR3 is CASSYPKRRPGLAGGNSYNEQFF.

This clonotype is labeled medium-sized based on frequency. The V and J genes are TRBV2 and TRBJ2-1; with no DNA, the TCRdb D assignment of TRBD1 cannot be verified. Germline V gene sequence: CDR1 SNHLY, CDR2 FYNNEI. The CDR3 spans 14 residues. The CDR3 loop is CASSENYRDNEQFF. Full variable domain (outside the CDR3, taken from reference TRBV2 and TRBJ2-1): EPEVTQTPSHQVTQMGQEVILRCVPISNHLYFYWYRQILGQKVEFLVSFYNNEISEKSEIFDDQFSVERPDGSNFTLKIRSTKLEDSAMYFCASSENYRDNEQFFGPGTRLTVL.